This T cell receptor beta chain was sequenced in a study of blood T cell repertoires in COVID-19. About the research overall: COVID-19 samples collected from the United States, Italy and Spain covered acute and convalescent phases. The cDNA or gDNA used as material had been derived from T cells, B-cell-depleted T cells, or PBMCs.

The CDR3 spans 16 residues. Trimming removed 9 bases from V and 0 bases from J, with 18 bases in between. Looked up from germline, CDR1 is LNHDA and CDR2 is SQIVND (reference sequence). Patients of the Seattle cohort, enrolled during active infection, were followed longitudinally. This clone came up once. As originally analysed: Nucleated cell number was recorded as an estimate derived from reference gene primer amplification. Sequencing was performed with immunoSEQ multiplex PCR; in TCRdb, only in-frame clones are kept and a portion is missing. The DNA gave D and trimming, while V, J and clone size come from that table. The data contain over 150,000 clones, 83% of them seen just once; the ten biggest clones take up 9.5% to 13%.

The receptor was isolated from a woman aged 55-70 years with COVID-19, enrolled during active disease. Sample: peripheral blood. V gene TRBV19 combines with J gene TRBJ1-5; TRBD1 might be the D (5 bases). The DNA of the CDR3 is TGTGCCAGCGGTCCGTGGGGGACTTTTAGCAATCAGCCCCAGCATTTT. This encodes CASGPWGTFSNQPQHF.